This T cell receptor (beta chain) was obtained from a study of shared clonotypes between healthy human individuals. The DNA input per sorted-subset replicate PCR was about 190 ng, corresponding to some 30,000 T cell genomes. Libraries were prepared by immunoSEQ multiplex PCR; TCRdb keeps only in-frame clonotypes and omits some of them. The sample has approximately 2.4 million clones, around 95% seen once. All the donors were Caucasian adults who lived in Nashville, Tennessee. Partitioning of CD4+ cells yielded a CD45RA+ naive subset and a CD45RA-negative memory subset. For this clone: Its antigen is not identified.

Study-level findings and limits: Naive subsets, compared against memory subsets, generally had larger estimated richness values.

Germline loops: CDR1 SGHRS, CDR2 YFSETQ. V lost 0 bases and J lost 4; bases outside the gene matches: 7. The CDR3 sequence is 16 residues long. The rearrangement links TRBV5-1 to TRBJ2-3, with 8 bases that match TRBD2. Sequenced input: naive CD4+ T cells sorted from blood. Subset here: CD45RA+ positively selected. The TCR originated in a man between 18 and 29 years old in good health. As DNA, the CDR3 is TGCGCCAGCAGCTTGGATGTCGGGGGGGCCCCAGATACGCAGTATTTT. Its protein is CASSLDVGGAPDTQYF.